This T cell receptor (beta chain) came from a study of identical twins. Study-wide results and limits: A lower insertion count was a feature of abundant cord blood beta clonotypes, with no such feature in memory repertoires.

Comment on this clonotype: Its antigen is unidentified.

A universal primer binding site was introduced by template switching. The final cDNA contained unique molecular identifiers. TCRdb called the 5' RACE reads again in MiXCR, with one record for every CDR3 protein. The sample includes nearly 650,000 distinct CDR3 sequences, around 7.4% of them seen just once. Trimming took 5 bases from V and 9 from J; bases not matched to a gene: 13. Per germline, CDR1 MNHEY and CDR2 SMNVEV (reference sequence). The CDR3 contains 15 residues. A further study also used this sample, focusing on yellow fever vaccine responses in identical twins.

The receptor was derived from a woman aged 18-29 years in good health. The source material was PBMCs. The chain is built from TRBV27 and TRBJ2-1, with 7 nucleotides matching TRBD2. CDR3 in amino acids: CASSPALGGRGEQFF. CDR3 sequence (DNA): TGTGCCAGCAGTCCCGCATTAGGCGGGAGAGGTGAGCAGTTCTTC.